This T cell receptor (beta chain) was observed in a study of blood T cell repertoires in COVID-19. Study in general: COVID-19 samples, acute and convalescent, were from the United States, Italy and Spain.

Those enrolled, adults aged about 18 to 89 years, came from fewer than 25 US areas. Participant reports of clinical history set cohort assignment. The data were produced by immunoSEQ multiplex PCR, yet TCRdb's version contains in-frame clones alone and is incomplete. Here the sample spans approximately 210,000 clones, around nine tenths being singletons. Germline CDR1 reads MNHEY; CDR2 reads SMNVEV (reference sequence). This CDR3 region has 13 residues. V gave up 11 bases and J gave up 2 bases, with 16 bases separating them. This receptor was taken from a woman aged 45-59 years with acute COVID-19. This chain uses TRBV27 with TRBJ2-7, with D possibly being TRBD1 (6 bases). The sample taken for sequencing was PBMCs or T cells enriched from blood (not recorded which). CDR3 region: CAAASGAPYEQYF. The CDR3 DNA is TGTGCCGCCGCGTCAGGGGCCCCCTACGAGCAGTACTTC.